The 8 T cell receptor beta chains listed next were all sequenced from one sample in a study of identical twins. TCRdb re-derived calls from the 5' RACE reads in MiXCR, one entry per CDR3 protein. The sample includes 200,000 to 250,000 distinct CDR3 sequences, approximately 7% of them seen just once. This sample also appeared in a second study, on yellow fever vaccine responses in identical twins.

Sequenced sample: memory (CD45RO+) T cells sorted from blood. All receptors derive from a woman aged 18-29 years in good health.

This rearrangement joins TRBV29-1 to TRBJ2-1, with 10 bases identical to TRBD2. V was pared by 0 bases and J by 12 bases, with 17 bases of the junction left unmatched. Germline assignment: CDR1 SQVTM and CDR2 ANQGSEA. This CDR3 has 17 residues. Here the CDR3 reads CSVEDRAGGLSRSGQFF. Here the CDR3 DNA reads TGCAGCGTTGAAGATCGAGCGGGAGGGCTTTCGAGGTCTGGGCAGTTCTTC.

This clonotype was seen ten or more times. V gene TRBV12-3 or TRBV12-4 combines with J gene TRBJ2-7; 10 nucleotides match TRBD2. V lost 3 bases, J lost 5 bases, and 10 bases stayed unmatched. CDR3 length: 16 amino acids. CDR3 nucleotide sequence: TGTGCCAGCAGTTTTTTGGGGGCTAGCGGGAGCCACGAGCAGTACTTC. Translation: CASSFLGASGSHEQYF.

J is TRBJ2-2 and V is TRBV6-5; D gene unclear. Germline V gene sequence: CDR1 MNHEY, CDR2 SVGAGI. The V end was cut by 5 bases, the J end by 0 bases, with 10 bases between. The CDR3 has 15 residues. The CDR3 DNA reads TGTGCCAGCAGTCCCTCGGCGACGAACACCGGGGAGCTGTTTTTT. It specifies CASSPSATNTGELFF.

This clonotype was counted at least ten times. This chain links TRBV20-1 with TRBJ2-7, with D possibly being TRBD2 (5 bases). Germline CDR1 reads DFQATT; CDR2 reads SNEGSKA (reference sequence). The CDR3 is 12 amino acids. Trimming stripped 2 bases from V and 0 bases from J, with 5 bases between. CDR3 sequence (DNA): TGCAGTGCTAGACGGGACTCCTACGAGCAGTACGTC. This codes for CSARRDSYEQYV.

The CDR3 DNA follows: TGTGCCAGGAGCCGGGACAGTCGCTCTGGAAACACCATATATTTT. Amino acids: CARSRDSRSGNTIYF. The chain recombines TRBV2 with TRBJ1-3; 7 nucleotides line up with TRBD1. The CDR3 is 15 residues long. CDR1 and CDR2 from the germline V gene are SNHLY and FYNNEI. Trimming cost V 9 bases and J 0 bases; bases outside gene matches: 8.

This clonotype was seen ten or more times. The chain uses TRBV5-1 and TRBJ1-1; D not resolved. The V and J ends lost 0 bases and 1 base respectively, with 10 bases between them. This CDR3 spans 15 amino acids. Germline values: CDR1 SGHRS, CDR2 YFSETQ. CDR3 sequence reads: CASSLDGGKNTEAFF. CDR3 coding DNA: TGCGCCAGCAGCTTGGATGGAGGGAAGAACACTGAAGCTTTCTTT.

This clonotype was picked up one time. The rearrangement joins TRBV6-1 to TRBJ2-3; a possible D gene is TRBD1 (6 bases). Germline assignment: CDR1 MNHNS and CDR2 SASEGT. Trimming left V 2 bases short and J 2 bases short, with 17 bases between. The CDR3 totals 17 residues. The CDR3 loop reads CASSESKQGPHTDTQYF. Written as DNA, the CDR3 is TGTGCCAGCAGTGAATCCAAACAGGGCCCCCACACAGATACGCAGTATTTT.

This clonotype was detected many times. This chain uses TRBV14 with TRBJ2-1; D gene ambiguous. The CDR3 is 15 residues long. CDR1 and CDR2 from the germline V gene are SGHDN and FVKESK. Trimming cost V 1 base and J 7 bases, with 14 bases left between them. The DNA for the CDR3 is TGTGCCAGCAGCCAAGGCGGCTCTCCGGCTAATGAGCAGTTCTTC. This translates into CASSQGGSPANEQFF.